The T cell receptor beta chain under discussion was sequenced for a study of shared clonotypes between healthy human individuals (dated by TCRdb to the early 2020s). Regarding the study in general: The cohort included a few men and a couple of women between 18 and 49 years of age. For each donor, three plates each were used for CD4 naive and CD4 memory, two plates were used for CD8 naive, and one plate was used for CD8 memory. To increase sequencing depth and limit assay-specific biases, different laboratories used diverse techniques to prepare libraries and sequence TCR repertoires. Blood TCR repertoires of roughly five healthy adults were deeply sequenced to estimate repertoire size and the extent of clonotype sharing between individuals. Between about 0.85 and 9.5 billion PBMCs per donor were obtained by leukapheresis.

CD8 naive samples were CD45RO-negative cells positively selected for CCR7, giving a CD45RA+CCR7+ population that excluded TemRA cells. The donors were healthy, HIV-negative adults who had no recently reported acute infections or vaccinations. Every donor was a Caucasian adult residing in Nashville, Tennessee, USA. Blood was collected by leukapheresis, and PBMCs were isolated by Ficoll-Histopaque density gradient centrifugation and then cryopreserved in liquid nitrogen vapor phase. Analytical flow cytometry was used to check the purity and quantity of each magnetically sorted T cell population. From each sorted fraction, genomic DNA was isolated and quantified by UV absorbance on a Nanodrop 2000c. Overall study outcomes, separate from this receptor: Higher generation probabilities were observed for clonotypes shared by all four sorted-subset donors than for non-shared clonotypes. Because the study included a small number of donors, the genetic and exposure-history diversity represented was limited. Estimated clonotype richness was generally larger for naive than for memory subsets. Pairwise subsampling led to the expectation that sequencing depth would affect the degree of clonotype sharing among donors. Incomplete sequencing was indicated by rarefaction of sorted-subset datasets, despite the large sequencing depth. Sampling was limited to blood, and TCR repertoires in tissue likely differ from TCR repertoires in blood. When four donors were compared, the shared fraction of clonotypes was about 5.4% for naive CD4, around 3.6% for naive CD8, roughly 2.5% for memory CD4, and 0.4% for memory CD8.

Looking up the germline V gene yields CDR1 SGHRS and CDR2 YFSETQ. V is trimmed back by 0 bases and J by 0 bases, and the junction contains 7 bases that no gene match accounts for. Inclusive of the bounding cysteine and phenylalanine, the CDR3 is 17 residues long. The only DNA kept is the CDR3, 51 bases in frame from the first base. TCR CDR3 regions were amplified from genomic DNA by multiplex PCR using the deep immunoSEQ assay. For each cell subset, the extracted genomic DNA was distributed evenly across all wells of several immunoSEQ 96-well plates, and each plate served as one replicate. Each replicate PCR for sorted subsets received about 210 ng genomic DNA, equal to about 30,000 T cell genomes. Purified libraries were quantified with a Qubit 3.0 fluorometer, sized on a Bioanalyzer 2100, and re-quantified with the KAPA Library Quantification kit. Every immunoSEQ 96-well plate was sequenced on a separate single-read 150-cycle Illumina NextSeq 550 flow cell. The published analysis was carried out like this. Because the immunoSEQ output included only junctional sequences and no quality scores, the filtering could not be the same as the filtering used for full-length reads. To assign V/J genes and CDR3, sequences were annotated using PyIR, a Python wrapper for IgBLAST v1.9, with IMGT germline references. Reads were removed for weak V/J assignments (E-value above 1e-6), missing CDR3, stop codons, out-of-frame junctions, or ambiguous translated residues. V3J clonotypes were defined as sequences sharing the same inferred V gene, J gene, and CDR3 amino acid sequence. To compute the percentage overlap between repertoires, the number of shared unique clonotypes was divided by the size of the smaller repertoire. RTK rarefaction, the Chao1 estimator, and Recon v2.1 estimates of unobserved clonotypes were used to assess repertoire richness. For all TCRbeta clonotypes obtained by the gDNA method from a few donors, generation probabilities were computed with OLGA. As stored in TCRdb, this immuneACCESS dataset retains in-frame rearrangements with V and J assigned. A fraction of the clones does not appear; measured against another copy, unresolved V genes explain less than half of the discrepancy, and the remainder lacks a known reason. That table gives V, J and clone size, and the DNA gave D and trimming. In this sample the table shows around 2.1 million clones, about 93% of which occur a single time. Under 2% of the sample comes from the top ten.

As for this clone: Its binding antigen is unknown. No quality values exist for individual bases; no much larger clone is one base distant.

This clonotype originated in a man between 18 and 35 years old in good health. Some clones in this sample may be carry-over from other donors' samples. Sequenced: naive CD8+ T cells from PBMCs. The cell subset or site label corresponds to: CD45RA+CCR7+. Here the chain combines TRBV5-1 and TRBJ2-7, with TRBD2 identical over 9 junction bases. The sequenced DNA is TGCGCCAGCAGCTTGGCACCTGGACTAGCGAGCTCCTACGAGCAGTACTTC. Its protein reads: CASSLAPGLASSYEQYF. The full variable domain, completed from the reference TRBV5-1 and TRBJ2-7 proteins outside the CDR3, reads KAGVTQTPRYLIKTRGQQVTLSCSPISGHRSVSWYQQTPGQGLQFLFEYFSETQRNKGNFPGRFSGRQFSNSRSEMNVSTLELGDSALYLCASSLAPGLASSYEQYFGPGTRLTVT.